This TCR beta chain was sequenced in a study of fetal regulatory T cell absence and autoimmunity (dated by TCRdb to about 2017). About the full investigation: Exocrine pancreas autoimmunity was observed in the IPEX patients in the absence of clinical diabetes. The study at large found these results: TRB gene family usage was broadly similar between cord blood and pancreas, resembling published neonatal and adult repertoires. The oligoclonal enrichment was interpreted as support for antigen-driven autoimmunity occurring in the pancreas before birth in IPEX syndrome. Significant oligoclonal enrichment of the TCR compartment was observed in pancreas versus cord blood, with some top clones enriched more than 90-fold.

CDR1 PRHDT and CDR2 FYEKMQ are derived from the germline V gene (reference sequence). Germline trimming: 4 bases from V, 6 bases from J; junction bases outside gene matches: 5. The CDR3 sequence holds 15 residues, the cysteine and phenylalanine included. Only CDR3 DNA remains: 45 bases, in frame from the first base. Notes on this clone: It lacks a known antigen. No base quality values were provided; no much bigger clone lies one nucleotide off.

On the immunoSEQ human TCRbeta survey platform, TCRbeta CDR3 regions were amplified and barcoded with a two-step multiplex PCR. Illumina instruments were used to sequence the libraries, and IgH from the same samples was sequenced in parallel. Concerning the study's data processing: Raw reads were filtered against IMGT V, D, J definitions and binned by a nearest-neighbor algorithm to remove PCR and sequencing errors. Clones were defined by identical nucleotide sequence; differential abundance between tissues used per-clone Fisher exact tests with pFDR threshold p<0.01. Clones with frequencies too low for statistical inference were excluded by a minimum inclusion filter of 10 in either sample. The immunoSEQ Analyzer was used for pairwise clonal comparisons, while IMGT tools were used to assess gene family usage. TCRdb's version of the immuneACCESS table is confined to in-frame rearrangements and falls short of the full clone set. An unresolved V gene accounts for under half of the shortfall where checked; the remainder is of unknown origin. The DNA gave D and trimming, while V, J and clone size come from that table. Across this sample there are approximately 94,000 clones, with around 72% seen only once. 1.5% to 2.5% of the sample comes from the top ten.

Repertoire sequencing was done on genomic DNA taken from frozen pancreas tissue. Genomic DNA, roughly 1.9-3.1 ug, was extracted from umbilical cord blood or frozen pancreas using the DNeasy Blood and Tissue Kit. This sequence was found in a male donor with IPEX syndrome. Sequences were obtained from pancreas tissue. Recombination joined TRBV13 with TRBJ2-1, with 11 bases aligning to TRBD1. The CDR3 in this case is CASSSRDRGGNEQFF. The bases are TGTGCCAGCAGCTCCCGGGACAGGGGGGGCAATGAGCAGTTCTTC.